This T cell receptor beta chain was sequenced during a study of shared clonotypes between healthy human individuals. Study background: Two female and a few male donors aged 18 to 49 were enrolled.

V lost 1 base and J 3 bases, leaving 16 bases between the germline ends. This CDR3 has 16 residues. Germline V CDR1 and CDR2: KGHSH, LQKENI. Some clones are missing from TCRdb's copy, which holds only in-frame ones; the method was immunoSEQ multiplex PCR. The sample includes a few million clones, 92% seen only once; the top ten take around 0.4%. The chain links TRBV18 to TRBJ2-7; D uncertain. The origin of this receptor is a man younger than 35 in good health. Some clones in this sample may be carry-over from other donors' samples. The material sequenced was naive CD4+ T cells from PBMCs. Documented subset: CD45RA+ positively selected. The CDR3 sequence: CASSPLLSGSNYEQYF. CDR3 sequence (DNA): TGTGCCAGCTCACCACTACTAAGTGGGTCGAACTACGAGCAGTACTTC. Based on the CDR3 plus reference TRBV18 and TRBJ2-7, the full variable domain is NAGVMQNPRHLVRRRGQEARLRCSPMKGHSHVYWYRQLPEEGLKFMVYLQKENIIDESGMPKERFSAEFPKEGPSILRIQQVVRGDSAAYFCASSPLLSGSNYEQYFGPGTRLTVT.